These T cell receptor beta chains were read from a single sample in a study of blood T cell repertoires in COVID-19. Using immunoSEQ multiplex PCR, the repertoire was profiled, and TCRdb retains in-frame clones only, with some absent. Of around 300,000 clones listed, over 70% are singletons. Sequenced sample: PBMCs or T cells enriched from blood (not recorded which). These receptors came from a man under 40 who had recovered from COVID-19. CDR3s include the opening cysteine and the closing phenylalanine or tryptophan. A D gene is named only where the DNA matches it firmly. Clone size is stated in some rows and not others, as once, few, many or a class when expanded.

abundance	j_gene	v_gene	d_gene	CDR3nt	CDR3aa
.	TRBJ1-2	TRBV19	TRBD1	TGTGCCAGTAGTCGGACAGGGAGGTCAAATGGCTACACCTTC	CASSRTGRSNGYTF
.	TRBJ2-7	TRBV15	TRBD1	TGTGCCACCAGCACCACCCTCCGGGACAGGGGCCCCTACGAGCAGTACTTC	CATSTTLRDRGPYEQYF
few	TRBJ2-3	TRBV2	.	TGTGCCAGCAGTGCTAGGCCTGCTACGCAGTATTTT	CASSARPATQYF
.	TRBJ1-5	TRBV6-5	TRBD1	TGTGCCAGCAGGACCGCCGGGACAGACTATCAGCCCCAGCATTTT	CASRTAGTDYQPQHF
.	TRBJ1-2	TRBV2	TRBD1	TGTGCCAGCAGCGACAGGGGGCGCGGTGGCTACACCTTC	CASSDRGRGGYTF
.	TRBJ2-3	TRBV5-1	.	TGCGCCAGCAGCTTGGAGCTAGGCACAGATACGCAGTATTTT	CASSLELGTDTQYF
.	TRBJ2-7	TRBV4-2	.	TGTGCCAGCAGCCAAGGGGGCAGGGCCACTATTATCTACGAGCAGTACTTC	CASSQGGRATIIYEQYF
once	TRBJ1-3	TRBV3-1/TRBV3-2	.	TGTGCCAGCAGCCAAACCCCGGGGGGGGCTGGAAACACCATATATTTT	CASSQTPGGAGNTIYF
.	TRBJ1-1	TRBV9	.	TGTGCCAGCAGCGTAGTTGGCAGTAACACTGAAGCTTTCTTT	CASSVVGSNTEAFF
.	TRBJ1-2	TRBV9	TRBD1	TGTGCCAGCAGCGCCCGACAGGGGGTGGGTGGCTACACCTTC	CASSARQGVGGYTF
.	TRBJ1-4	TRBV12-3/TRBV12-4	.	TGTGCCAGTCAGTTTGGTAATGAAAAACTGTTTTTT	CASQFGNEKLFF
.	TRBJ2-1	TRBV6-6	TRBD1	TGTGCCAGCACTCCAGCCGGGACAGGGGGTTTGAATGAGCAGTTCTTC	CASTPAGTGGLNEQFF
.	TRBJ1-3	TRBV6-5	TRBD1	TGTGCCAGCACCTGGACAGGGGTCAGAGGAAACACCATATATTTT	CASTWTGVRGNTIYF
.	TRBJ2-1	TRBV5-1	TRBD2	TGCGCCAGCAGCTTTAGCCTAGCGGGGGGATCCTACAATGAGCAGTTCTTC	CASSFSLAGGSYNEQFF
.	TRBJ2-7	TRBV15	TRBD1	TGTGCCACCAGCAGAGATCTCGGGACAGGAAAATACGAGCAGTACTTC	CATSRDLGTGKYEQYF
.	TRBJ2-1	TRBV28	.	TGTGCCAGCAGTCCCTACCGAGACAGTAATGAGCAGTTCTTC	CASSPYRDSNEQFF
.	TRBJ1-1	TRBV18	TRBD1	TGTGCCAGCTCAGACAGGGATTCCTGGGACACTGAAGCTTTCTTT	CASSDRDSWDTEAFF
.	TRBJ1-4	TRBV28	TRBD1	TGTGCCAGCAGTTTAACCAGGGGGCGAGAGGCTAATGAAAAACTGTTTTTT	CASSLTRGREANEKLFF
many	TRBJ2-5	TRBV5-4	TRBD2	TGTGCCAGCAGCTTGGTATTAGCGGGGCAAGAGACCCAGTACTTC	CASSLVLAGQETQYF
.	TRBJ2-5	TRBV11-2	TRBD2	TGTGCCAGCACCGAGAGACCAGCGGGGGGGCGAGGAGAGACCCAGTACTTC	CASTERPAGGRGETQYF
.	TRBJ1-1	TRBV5-5	TRBD1	TGTGCCAGCAGCTCGGGAACACGGACAGGCCCCCTCATGAACACTGAAGCTTTCTTT	CASSSGTRTGPLMNTEAFF
.	TRBJ1-2	TRBV14	.	TGTGCCAGCAGCCAAGTTGTCCGGGGGGGCTATGGCTACACCTTC	CASSQVVRGGYGYTF
few	TRBJ2-1	TRBV7-9	.	TGTGCCAGCAGCTTAGACAACTACAATGAGCAGTTCTTC	CASSLDNYNEQFF
.	TRBJ2-7	TRBV5-1	TRBD1	TGCGCCAGCAGCCCCGGGGACAGGGGGAACGAGCAGTACTTC	CASSPGDRGNEQYF
.	TRBJ1-2	TRBV7-8	.	TGTGCCAGCAGCCCCCGGACAGACAACTATGGCTACACCTTC	CASSPRTDNYGYTF
few	TRBJ2-5	TRBV5-1	.	TGCGCCAGCAGCTTGGTGCAGGGCGGACAAGAGACCCAGTACTTC	CASSLVQGGQETQYF
.	TRBJ2-1	TRBV11-2	.	TGTGCCAGCAGCTGGTCCACAGAGGGCTACAATGAGCAGTTCTTC	CASSWSTEGYNEQFF
.	TRBJ2-7	TRBV7-9	TRBD1	TGTGCCAGCAGCCTCGCGGGGACAGGGGACTACGAGCAGTACTTC	CASSLAGTGDYEQYF
.	TRBJ2-2	TRBV19	.	TGTGCCAGTAGTATAGGCCCCCCTAGGAACACCGGGGAGCTGTTTTTT	CASSIGPPRNTGELFF
.	TRBJ2-3	TRBV29-1	.	TGCAGCGCCCGGGGGCTAGCGGACGCAGATACGCAGTATTTT	CSARGLADADTQYF
.	TRBJ1-1	TRBV10-3	.	TGTGCCGTCCTACGGGGGGAAATGAACACTGAAGCTTTCTTT	CAVLRGEMNTEAFF
.	TRBJ2-1	TRBV3-1/TRBV3-2	TRBD2	TGTGCCAGCAGCCAAGATTTAATAGCGGGGTACAATGAGCAGTTCTTC	CASSQDLIAGYNEQFF
.	TRBJ2-5	TRBV5-4	TRBD2	TGTGCCAGCAGCCACGGGGCTAGCGGGGTGGAAGAGACCCAGTACTTC	CASSHGASGVEETQYF
.	TRBJ2-2	TRBV7-6	.	TGTGCCAGCAGCTTAGGAGACCGATATCGGGACACCGGGGAGCTGTTTTTT	CASSLGDRYRDTGELFF
.	TRBJ1-5	TRBV19	.	TGTGCCAGTAGTATGGGACAAACCTACCAGCCCCAGCATTTT	CASSMGQTYQPQHF
.	TRBJ1-1	TRBV30	TRBD1	TGTGCCTGGAGCCCAGGGGGCACTGAAGCTTTCTTT	CAWSPGGTEAFF
once	TRBJ1-4	TRBV13	TRBD1	TGTGCCAGCAGCTTAGGGGCGTCAGGGGGTAATGAAAAACTGTTTTTT	CASSLGASGGNEKLFF
.	TRBJ1-4	TRBV7-8	.	TGTGCCAGCAGCTTAAGGAGGGCCTCCCCTAATGAAAAACTGTTTTTT	CASSLRRASPNEKLFF
once	TRBJ1-6	TRBV9	.	TGTGCCAGCAGCGTAGGGGGCCAGGGCCAAGTGGGACCCCTCCACTTT	CASSVGGQGQVGPLHF
.	TRBJ2-2	TRBV28	.	TGTGCCAGCAGTCCCGGGGGAGCGAACACCGGGGAGCTGTTTTTT	CASSPGGANTGELFF
.	TRBJ2-2	TRBV7-9	.	TGTGCCAGCAGCTTAGCGTTAAACACCGGGGAGCTGTTTTTT	CASSLALNTGELFF
.	TRBJ1-6	TRBV3-1/TRBV3-2	TRBD1	TGTGCCAGCAGCCGACAGGGTGATTCACCCCTCCACTTT	CASSRQGDSPLHF
.	TRBJ2-2	TRBV4-2	TRBD2	TGTGCCAGCAGCCAAGATCGGAGCGGGGGGGCTGGCGGGGAGCTGTTTTTT	CASSQDRSGGAGGELFF
.	TRBJ1-2	TRBV3-1/TRBV3-2	.	TGTGCCAGCAGCCAAGCAAATCGGCGCAGTCGACTTGGCTACACCTTC	CASSQANRRSRLGYTF
.	TRBJ2-1	TRBV10-1	.	TGCGCCAGCAGTGGGATTTGGCGCGGCGATGAGCAGTTCTTC	CASSGIWRGDEQFF
.	TRBJ1-5	TRBV7-9	.	TGTGCCAGCAGCTTTGAGAGCAATCAGCCCCAGCATTTT	CASSFESNQPQHF
.	TRBJ1-6	TRBV14	TRBD1	TGTGCCAGCAGCCAAGGACAGGGAAGATCACCCCTCCACTTT	CASSQGQGRSPLHF
.	TRBJ2-2	TRBV19	.	TGTGCCACTGCTCTCGACGGGAAGTACACCGGGGAGCTGTTTTTT	CATALDGKYTGELFF
.	TRBJ1-2	TRBV5-5	.	TGTGCCAGCAGCTTCACGGCTGAGTCTAGTGGCTACACCTTC	CASSFTAESSGYTF
.	TRBJ2-7	TRBV10-2	TRBD1	TGCGCCAGCAGTGAGCCGGACAGGGGAGACTACGAGCAGTACTTC	CASSEPDRGDYEQYF